Listed below are T cell receptor beta chains from one sample, sequenced in a study of blood T cells in healthy people across ages. TCRdb reprocessed the 5' RACE reads with MiXCR, giving one entry per CDR3 protein. Of about 580,000 distinct CDR3 sequences listed, less than 60% are singletons. Sequencing was performed on blood. These receptors were collected from a man older than 75 in good health. The CDR3 runs from the conserved cysteine through the conserved F or W. Each record gives: V gene, CDR3 protein.

V gene: TRBV6-5
CDR3 protein: CASSRGQLANYGYTF

V gene: TRBV6-6
CDR3 protein: CASSYSAGSTTGELFF

V gene: TRBV27
CDR3 protein: CASSPSGSYYEQYF

V gene: TRBV3-1
CDR3 protein: CASSQDVSGSSYEQYF

V gene: TRBV20-1
CDR3 protein: CSARGRGVGTSGTGGLGEQFF

V gene: TRBV20-1
CDR3 protein: CSARDPDLAVYEQYF

V gene: TRBV5-1
CDR3 protein: CASSPIRRTSGGSETQYF

V gene: TRBV5-1
CDR3 protein: CASTSSGSSANEQFF

V gene: TRBV28
CDR3 protein: CASSTRWGDTEAFF

V gene: TRBV6-5
CDR3 protein: CASSRQGGSSYNEQFF

V gene: TRBV12-3/TRBV12-4
CDR3 protein: CASRRGTGVSNQPQHF

V gene: TRBV18
CDR3 protein: CASSPPAGTEAFF

V gene: TRBV7-2
CDR3 protein: CASTATSYNEQFF

V gene: TRBV12-3/TRBV12-4
CDR3 protein: CASSLYRGRETQYF

V gene: TRBV12-3/TRBV12-4
CDR3 protein: CASKGQGTRADAQYF

V gene: TRBV25-1
CDR3 protein: CASSESISGVGADTQYF

V gene: TRBV30
CDR3 protein: CAWSSDYYEQYF

V gene: TRBV5-5
CDR3 protein: CASSFQGRANYGYTF

V gene: TRBV15
CDR3 protein: CATSPQGGYYGYTF

V gene: TRBV4-3
CDR3 protein: CASSPSPAGANVLTF

V gene: TRBV7-2
CDR3 protein: CASSLVGRRDNEKLFF

V gene: TRBV7-9
CDR3 protein: CASSKGGGGEETQYF

V gene: TRBV20-1
CDR3 protein: CSAIGGGTSGSYNEQFF

V gene: TRBV3-1
CDR3 protein: CASSQGSKVEQYF

V gene: TRBV28
CDR3 protein: CASSLEGLRDTQYF

V gene: TRBV25-1
CDR3 protein: CASSEGQGRGETQYF

V gene: TRBV27
CDR3 protein: CASRPSIRNQPQHF

V gene: TRBV6-5
CDR3 protein: CASSPYISGTYEQYF

V gene: TRBV11-1
CDR3 protein: CASSSRFHPLYNEQFF